This T cell receptor (beta chain) was recovered during a study of cytomegalovirus exposure and HLA in healthy donors. V shed 3 bases and J 3 bases; nucleotides not matched to a gene: 10. Germline CDR1 is SGHNT and CDR2 is YYREEE (reference sequence). The CDR3 spans 17 residues. Sequenced by immunoSEQ multiplex PCR; TCRdb stores in-frame clones only, minus some. The sample shows tens of thousands of clones, approximately 96% of them seen only once. This clone was seen a single time. The antigen remains undetermined. Findings and caveats of the study: Cytomegalovirus status was reportedly diagnosed by the classifier with high sensitivity and specificity.

Sample: PBMCs. The sequence was collected from a man between 18 and 35 years old in good health and CMV-seropositive. The chain combines TRBV5-4 with TRBJ2-1; 9 nucleotides line up with TRBD2. CDR3 loop: CASSSTWTSADYNEQFF. DNA of the CDR3: TGTGCCAGCAGCTCCACCTGGACTAGCGCAGACTACAATGAGCAGTTCTTC.